This entry features one T cell receptor (beta chain) sequence. Its antigen remains unknown. PCR was performed a second time for about 7 to 12 cycles using a sample-barcoded 5' primer and a J-beta primer mix. Each CDR3 protein gets one entry after TCRdb re-called the 5' RACE reads with MiXCR. The profile shows about 800,000 distinct CDR3 sequences, about 62% of them singletons. The data belong to a study of blood T cells in healthy people across ages. Broader study findings: TCR beta diversity tracked closely with naive T cell percentage. Estimates based on one million T cells were treated as lower bounds.

Material: blood. This receptor was taken from a man between 25 and 39 years old in good health.

The CDR3 DNA reads TGTGCCAGCAGCTTTGGGACACGAACAACTAACTATGGCTACACCTTC. It translates to CASSFGTRTTNYGYTF. This rearrangement joins TRBV7-2 to TRBJ1-2; weak D call: TRBD1 (6 bases). Trimming took off 3 bases at V and 0 bases at J, with 14 bases between the two ends. This CDR3 spans 16 amino acids. Germline lookup yields CDR1 SGHTA and CDR2 FQGNSA.